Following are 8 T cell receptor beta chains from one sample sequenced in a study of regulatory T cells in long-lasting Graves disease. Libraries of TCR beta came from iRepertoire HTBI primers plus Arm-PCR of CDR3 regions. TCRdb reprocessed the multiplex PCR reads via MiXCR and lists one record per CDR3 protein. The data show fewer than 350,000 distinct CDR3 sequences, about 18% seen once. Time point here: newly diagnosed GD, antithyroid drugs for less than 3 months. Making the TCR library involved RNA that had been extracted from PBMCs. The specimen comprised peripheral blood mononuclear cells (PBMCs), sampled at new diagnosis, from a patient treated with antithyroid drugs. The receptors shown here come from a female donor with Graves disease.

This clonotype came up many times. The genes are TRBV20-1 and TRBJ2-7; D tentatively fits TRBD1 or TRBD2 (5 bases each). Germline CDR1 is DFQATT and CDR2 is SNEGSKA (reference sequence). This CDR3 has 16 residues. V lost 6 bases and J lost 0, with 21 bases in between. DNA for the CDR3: TGCAGTGCGTCTTTGCCCGGGGACGAGAGCTCCTACGAGCAGTACTTC. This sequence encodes CSASLPGDESSYEQYF.

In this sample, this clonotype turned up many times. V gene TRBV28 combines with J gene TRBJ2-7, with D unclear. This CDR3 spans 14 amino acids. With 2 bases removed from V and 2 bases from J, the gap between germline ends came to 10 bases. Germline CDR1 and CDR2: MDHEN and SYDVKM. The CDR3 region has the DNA TGTGCCAGCAGTTTAGGAAGCAACACCTACGAGCAGTACTTC. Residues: CASSLGSNTYEQYF.

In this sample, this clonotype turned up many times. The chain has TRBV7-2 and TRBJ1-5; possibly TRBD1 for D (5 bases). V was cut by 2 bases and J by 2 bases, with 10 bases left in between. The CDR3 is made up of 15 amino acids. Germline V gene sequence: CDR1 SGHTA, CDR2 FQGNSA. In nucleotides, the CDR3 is TGTGCCAGCAGCTTAACGCAGGGTGGCAATCAGCCCCAGCATTTT. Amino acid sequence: CASSLTQGGNQPQHF.

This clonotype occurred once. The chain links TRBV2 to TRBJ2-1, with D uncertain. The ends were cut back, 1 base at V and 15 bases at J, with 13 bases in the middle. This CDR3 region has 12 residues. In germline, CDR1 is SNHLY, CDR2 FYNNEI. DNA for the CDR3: TGTGCCAGCAGTGAAGGGTTCGGTTTCGGGTTCTTC. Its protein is CASSEGFGFGFF.

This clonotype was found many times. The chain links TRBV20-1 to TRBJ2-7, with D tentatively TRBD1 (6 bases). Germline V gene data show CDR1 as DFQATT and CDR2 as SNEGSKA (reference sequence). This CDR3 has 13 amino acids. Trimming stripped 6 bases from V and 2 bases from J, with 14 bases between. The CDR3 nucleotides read TGCAGTGCCACGGCGGACAGTCCCTACGAGCAGTACTTC. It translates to CSATADSPYEQYF.

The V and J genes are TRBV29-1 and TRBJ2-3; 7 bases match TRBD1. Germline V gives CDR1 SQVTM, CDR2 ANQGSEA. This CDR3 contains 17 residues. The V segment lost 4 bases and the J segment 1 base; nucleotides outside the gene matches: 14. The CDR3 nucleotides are TGCAGCGTTGGGGGGCTTAGTTCAGGGGGAGGCACAGATACGCAGTATTTT. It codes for CSVGGLSSGGGTDTQYF.

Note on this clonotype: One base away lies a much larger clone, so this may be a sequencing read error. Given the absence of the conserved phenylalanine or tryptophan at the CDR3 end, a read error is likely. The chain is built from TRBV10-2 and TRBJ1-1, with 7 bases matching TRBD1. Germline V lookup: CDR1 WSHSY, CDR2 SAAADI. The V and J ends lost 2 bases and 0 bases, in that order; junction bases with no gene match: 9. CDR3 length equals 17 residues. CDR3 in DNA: TGCGCCAGCAGTGAGATCCCAACAGGGGCGATGAACACTGAAGCTTTCCTT. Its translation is CASSEIPTGAMNTEAFL.

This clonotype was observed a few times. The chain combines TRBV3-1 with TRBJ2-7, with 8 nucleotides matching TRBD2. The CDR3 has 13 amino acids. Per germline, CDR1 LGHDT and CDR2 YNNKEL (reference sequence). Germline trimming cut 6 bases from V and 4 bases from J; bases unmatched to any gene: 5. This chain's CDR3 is CASRGAGEYEQYF. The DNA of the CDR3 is TGTGCCAGCAGGGGAGCGGGAGAGTACGAGCAGTACTTC.